Listed below are T cell receptor beta chains from one sample, sequenced in a study of blood T cell repertoires in COVID-19. Sequencing used immunoSEQ multiplex PCR; TCRdb keeps in-frame clones, though not all of them. The sample holds 250,000 or so clones; around nine tenths are singletons and the top ten take less than 0.95%. The specimen sequenced was peripheral blood. The origin of the receptors is a middle-aged woman who had recovered from COVID-19. The CDR3 runs from the conserved cysteine through the conserved F or W. A D gene is named only where the DNA matches it firmly. Only some rows state a clone size, as once, few, many or a class for expanded clones.

j_call d_call v_call cdr3_length clone_size cdr3_aa cdr3_nt
TRBJ2-7 - TRBV19 16 once CASSRTGIGISYEQYF TGTGCCAGTAGCAGAACAGGGATCGGCATATCCTACGAGCAGTACTTC
TRBJ2-7 TRBD2 TRBV2 13 - CASSGTISYEQYF TGTGCCAGCAGCGGGACTATCTCCTACGAGCAGTACTTC
TRBJ2-7 - TRBV5-1 14 - CASSPPWGGNEQYF TGCGCCAGCAGCCCCCCTTGGGGGGGCAACGAGCAGTACTTC
TRBJ1-6 - TRBV20-1 15 - CSASLAPQGFSPLHF TGCAGTGCTAGTCTGGCGCCGCAGGGATTTTCACCCCTCCACTTT
TRBJ2-1 - TRBV18 16 - CASSQSSGVTYNEQFF TGTGCCAGCTCACAGAGTTCGGGGGTGACCTACAATGAGCAGTTCTTC
TRBJ2-1 TRBD1 TRBV5-1 15 - CASSATGTEYNEQFF TGCGCCAGCAGCGCCACCGGGACAGAATACAATGAGCAGTTCTTC
TRBJ2-7 - TRBV3-1/TRBV3-2 16 - CASSQGGGERTYEQYF TGTGCCAGCAGCCAAGGGGGCGGGGAGAGAACCTACGAGCAGTACTTC
TRBJ2-5 - TRBV19 15 once CASSLGQIGGETQYF TGTGCCAGTAGCCTCGGACAGATCGGCGGAGAGACCCAGTACTTC
TRBJ2-3 - TRBV2 11 - CAAGKTDTQYF TGTGCCGCGGGGAAGACAGATACGCAGTATTTT
TRBJ2-7 TRBD1 TRBV5-1 12 - CASRQGSYEQYF TGCGCCAGCAGACAGGGGTCCTACGAGCAGTACTTC
TRBJ1-5 - TRBV6-5 14 - CALEPPSGSGPQHF TGTGCCCTTGAACCCCCCTCGGGGAGCGGGCCCCAGCATTTT
TRBJ2-7 - TRBV4-2 14 - CASSQDLVLYEQYF TGTGCCAGCAGCCAAGATCTCGTTCTCTACGAGCAGTACTTC
TRBJ1-2 TRBD1 TRBV5-4 13 - CASSPTGGDGYTF TGTGCCAGCAGCCCGACAGGGGGCGATGGCTACACCTTC
TRBJ2-1 - TRBV24-1 14 - CATSVGGADNEQFF TGTGCCACCAGTGTGGGGGGGGCGGACAATGAGCAGTTCTTC
TRBJ2-3 TRBD2 TRBV27 14 - CASSLLAGADTQYF TGTGCCAGCAGTTTATTAGCGGGAGCAGATACGCAGTATTTT
TRBJ2-1 TRBD2 TRBV7-3 16 - CASSASGTSVGNEQFF TGTGCCAGCAGCGCCTCCGGGACTAGCGTCGGAAATGAGCAGTTCTTC
TRBJ2-2 - TRBV19 15 - CASSIKQGNTGELFF TGTGCCAGTAGTATTAAACAGGGAAACACCGGGGAGCTGTTTTTT
TRBJ2-3 - TRBV7-3 17 - CASSPSVSGEPTDTQYF TGTGCCAGCAGCCCCTCGGTTTCGGGAGAGCCGACAGATACGCAGTATTTT
TRBJ2-2 - TRBV5-4 13 - CASSRDFAGELFF TGTGCCAGCAGCCGGGACTTCGCCGGGGAGCTGTTTTTT
TRBJ2-1 TRBD2 TRBV7-6 17 once CASSPRTSGDIYNEQFF TGTGCCAGCAGCCCACGGACTAGCGGGGACATCTACAATGAGCAGTTCTTC
TRBJ2-5 - TRBV2 14 - CASREQGGGETQYF TGTGCCAGCAGGGAACAGGGAGGCGGGGAGACCCAGTACTTC
TRBJ2-6 TRBD2 TRBV9 15 - CASGLAGAGANVLTF TGTGCCAGCGGACTAGCGGGAGCTGGGGCCAACGTCCTGACTTTC
TRBJ2-3 - TRBV4-1 16 once CASSPYAGGGTDTQYF TGCGCCAGCAGCCCCTACGCAGGGGGAGGAACAGATACGCAGTATTTT
TRBJ1-2 TRBD1 TRBV18 17 - CASSPLGQGVATYGYTF TGTGCCAGCTCACCACTGGGACAGGGGGTTGCGACCTATGGCTACACCTTC
TRBJ1-4 TRBD1 TRBV6-5 14 - CASRQGSANEKLFF TGTGCCAGCAGACAGGGGTCGGCTAATGAAAAACTGTTTTTT
TRBJ1-6 TRBD1 TRBV6-2/TRBV6-3 15 few CASSYRTGWNSPLHF TGTGCCAGCAGTTACCGGACAGGGTGGAATTCACCCCTCCACTTT
TRBJ2-2 - TRBV27 17 - CASSSAPGSPTHGELFF TGTGCCAGCAGCTCCGCGCCGGGTTCCCCCACACACGGGGAGCTGTTTTTT